This T cell receptor (gamma chain) derives from a study of γδ T cells in repeated Plasmodium falciparum infection. Study-level points and caveats: Malian children's Vdelta2-negative repertoires appeared more expanded and less diverse than Australians'.

This clone has at least ten counts. Antigen: not known. TRG and TRD sequences were obtained from every sorted gammadelta sample. TCRdb re-processed the multiplex PCR reads via CATT. Counted here are tens of thousands of gamma-chain clones, approximately 2.9% occurring once; the ten biggest clones make up roughly 30%. The trim removed 2 bases at V and 5 bases at J, leaving 3 bases unmatched. Germline V gives CDR1 EGSTGY, CDR2 YDSYTSSV. This CDR3 region has 12 residues. Bulk repertoires came from Vgamma9/Vdelta2+ or Vdelta2-negative gammadelta T cells flow-sorted from PBMC. The sequenced material came from gamma-delta T cells from blood. This TCR derives from a pool of human donors (malaria-infected and uninfected, not separated). The genes are TRGV4 and TRGJ1 or TRGJ2. The CDR3 DNA follows: TGTGCCACCTGGGATGTGAATTATAAGAAACTCTTT. Translating gives CATWDVNYKKLF.